The present entry profiles one TCR beta chain with its context. The germline gives CDR1 MNHEY, CDR2 SMNVEV (reference sequence). The CDR3 length is 13 residues. The trim removed 6 bases at V and 8 bases at J, leaving 6 bases unmatched. In the original analysis: The authors estimated nucleated cell counts from reference gene primer amplification. Produced via immunoSEQ multiplex PCR; TCRdb's table is partial and in-frame only. Clone size and the V and J calls come from that table; the DNA yielded D and trimming. The data show about 66,000 clones, 88% seen once. The entry originates in a study of blood T cell repertoires in COVID-19. Study background: Samples taken during acute and convalescent COVID-19 were collected in the United States, Italy and Spain. PBMCs, B-cell-depleted T cells, or T cells provided the cDNA or gDNA that made up the material.

This chain connects TRBV27 to TRBJ1-2; 10 bases line up with TRBD1. The sequencing input was peripheral blood. The source is a woman in her 70s with acute or convalescent COVID-19. The CDR3 loop reads CASRLWDRGGYTF. For the CDR3, the DNA is TGTGCCAGCAGACTGTGGGACAGGGGCGGCTACACCTTC.